The 19 T cell receptor beta chains given below trace back to one sample, sequenced in a study of CD8+ T cells in alopecia areata. The sequencing template was cDNA reverse transcribed from extracted RNA. Produced via immunoSEQ multiplex PCR; TCRdb's table is partial and in-frame only. The repertoire holds approximately 200,000 clones, with 55% to 70% as singletons. This sample's treatment: oral pan-JAK inhibitor, 5-10 mg twice daily. The sequences come from CD4+ T cells sorted from blood, collected at week 4, from a patient treated with tofacitinib. The source is a human donor with alopecia areata.

V is TRBV6-5 and J is TRBJ2-7, with D unclear. Trimming stripped 4 bases from V and 4 bases from J, with 5 bases between. The CDR3 covers 11 residues. Germline V CDR1 and CDR2: MNHEY, SVGAGI. Written as DNA, the CDR3 is TGTGCCAGCAGTTCAACATACGAGCAGTACTTC. It is translated as CASSSTYEQYF.

This clone occurred a few times. The CDR3 region is CASNSGYGYTF. CDR3 sequence (DNA): TGTGCCAGCAATTCGGGCTATGGCTACACCTTC. The chain couples TRBV25-1 to TRBJ1-2; D unresolved. Germline CDR1 and CDR2: MGHDK and SYGVNS. V lost 7 bases and J lost 4, with 7 bases in between. The CDR3 is 11 residues long.

This clone has just one count. The V and J genes are TRBV11-2 and TRBJ2-3, with D possibly being TRBD1 (5 bases). With 0 bases removed from V and 2 bases from J, the gap between germline ends came to 9 bases. In germline, CDR1 is SGHAT, CDR2 FQNNGV. The CDR3 contains 15 residues. The CDR3 loop reads CASSLDRVSTDTQYF. CDR3 in DNA: TGTGCCAGCAGCTTAGACAGGGTTTCCACAGATACGCAGTATTTT.

CDR3 region: CASSLGQGWTDTQYF. The CDR3 nucleotides read TGTGCCAGCAGCCTTGGGCAGGGTTGGACAGATACGCAGTATTTT. The genes are TRBV7-8 and TRBJ2-3; perhaps TRBD1 as D (5 bases). There are 15 residues in the CDR3. Deletions cut 5 bases from V and 3 bases from J, with 15 bases between. The germline V gene has CDR1 SGHVS and CDR2 FQNEAQ.

This clone was seen many times. The chain couples TRBV28 to TRBJ2-1; 10 bases are shared with TRBD2. CDR3 size: 15 residues. CDR1 and CDR2 (germline): MDHEN, SYDVKM. Trimming took 3 bases from V and 5 from J; bases not matched to a gene: 4. The CDR3, as DNA: TGTGCCAGCAGTTTGGCTAGCGGGGGAAACAATGAGCAGTTCTTC. Its translation: CASSLASGGNNEQFF.

The chain employs TRBV18 and TRBJ2-5, with D possibly matching TRBD1 (6 bases). Looked up from germline, CDR1 is KGHSH and CDR2 is LQKENI. Trimming pared 3 bases from V and 0 bases from J, leaving 11 bases between. The CDR3 totals 15 residues. CDR3 bases: TGTGCCAGCTCACCTACAACAGGGAACCAAGAGACCCAGTACTTC. Its translation: CASSPTTGNQETQYF.

This clone has a handful of counts. This chain connects TRBV29-1 to TRBJ2-5, with D possibly being TRBD1 or TRBD2 (5 bases each). Germline CDR1 and CDR2: SQVTM and ANQGSEA. CDR3 length equals 15 residues. V was shortened by 7 bases and J by 2 bases, with 20 bases between the two germline ends. Here the CDR3 DNA reads TGCAGCGCCCCCTCATGGGACGGATTTCAAGAGACCCAGTACTTC. Translation gives CSAPSWDGFQETQYF.

The rearrangement links TRBV28 to TRBJ1-2, with D perhaps matching TRBD1 (5 bases). CDR1 is MDHEN, CDR2 SYDVKM, per germline. The CDR3 runs 15 residues. Trimming left V 4 bases short and J 8 bases short, with 20 bases between. The CDR3 sequence is CASSSSGPGEKGYTF. The CDR3 coding sequence is TGTGCCAGCAGTTCCTCAGGACCGGGGGAGAAAGGCTACACCTTC.

The V gene is TRBV5-1, the J gene TRBJ2-1; 12 bases agree with TRBD2. Germline CDR1 SGHRS, CDR2 YFSETQ. V was clipped by 2 bases and J by 8 bases; unmatched bases: 8. The CDR3 sequence is 16 residues long. The CDR3 DNA reads TGCGCCAGCAGCTTCCTAGCGGGAGGGCCTGTTTATGAGCAGTTCTTC. It specifies CASSFLAGGPVYEQFF.

This clone was seen more than once but under ten times. The rearrangement joins TRBV29-1 to TRBJ1-2; no clear D gene. The CDR3 contains 10 residues. Germline V gives CDR1 SQVTM, CDR2 ANQGSEA. The V end was cut by 4 bases, the J end by 6 bases, with 6 bases between. The chain's CDR3 is CSVGTDGYTF. In DNA form, the CDR3 reads TGCAGCGTTGGAACGGATGGCTACACCTTC.

This chain links TRBV7-8 with TRBJ2-7; TRBD2 agrees at 7 bases. CDR3 length: 14 amino acids. V dropped 6 bases and J dropped 2; count of bases not matched to a gene: 7. In germline, CDR1 is SGHVS, CDR2 FQNEAQ. Here the CDR3 reads CASRQAGPTYEQYF. As DNA, the CDR3 is TGTGCCAGCAGACAAGCGGGGCCCACCTACGAGCAGTACTTC.

The chain combines TRBV27 with TRBJ2-7, with 7 bases lining up with TRBD1. Germline V gene data show CDR1 as MNHEY and CDR2 as SMNVEV (reference sequence). V shed 4 bases and J 2 bases; nucleotides not matched to a gene: 8. This CDR3 spans 15 amino acids. Written as DNA, the CDR3 is TGTGCCAGCAGTTACGGACAGGCTTCAGCCTACGAGCAGTACTTC. Translation: CASSYGQASAYEQYF.

The chain combines TRBV30 with TRBJ1-4, with TRBD1 matching over 7 bases. The V segment lost 2 bases and the J segment 8 bases; nucleotides outside the gene matches: 5. This CDR3 spans 13 amino acids. Germline V gives CDR1 GTSNPN, CDR2 SVGIG (reference sequence). CDR3 nucleotides: TGTGCCTGGAGTAGGGACAGTCAGGAAAAACTGTTTTTT. Protein sequence: CAWSRDSQEKLFF. Together with reference TRBV30 and TRBJ1-4, the CDR3 gives the full variable domain: SQTIHQWPATLVQPVGSPLSLECTVEGTSNPNLYWYRQAAGRGLQLLFYSVGIGQISSEVPQNLSASRPQDRQFILSSKKLLLSDSGFYLCAWSRDSQEKLFFGSGTQLSVL.

V is TRBV6-5 and J is TRBJ1-4; maybe TRBD1 (6 bases). Trimming removed 0 bases from V and 3 bases from J, with 8 bases in between. Germline loops: CDR1 MNHEY, CDR2 SVGAGI. The CDR3 contains 15 residues. The CDR3 protein is CASSYSAGANEKLFF. CDR3 coding DNA: TGTGCCAGCAGTTACTCGGCAGGGGCTAATGAAAAACTGTTTTTT.

The chain recombines TRBV28 with TRBJ2-2, with D perhaps TRBD2 (6 bases). Trimming shortened V by 4 bases and J by 2 bases, and 11 bases separated the two germline ends. The CDR3 covers 15 residues. The germline gives CDR1 MDHEN, CDR2 SYDVKM. CDR3 region: CASSSSGTNTGELFF. The CDR3 nucleotides read TGTGCCAGCAGTTCTTCCGGGACTAACACCGGGGAGCTGTTTTTT.

This clone turned up a few times. This chain uses TRBV30 with TRBJ1-5; D is perhaps TRBD1 (6 bases). The germline CDR1 and CDR2 sequences are GTSNPN and SVGIG (reference sequence). Trimming took 2 bases from V and 3 from J, leaving 11 bases between them. The CDR3 covers 14 residues. The CDR3, as DNA: TGTGCCTGGAGTTTGACAGGCCTCAATCAGCCCCAGCATTTT. As protein: CAWSLTGLNQPQHF.

V gene TRBV29-1 combines with J gene TRBJ1-2, with D unclear. The CDR3 spans 14 residues. Germline V gene sequence: CDR1 SQVTM, CDR2 ANQGSEA. V lost 0 bases, J lost 8 bases, and 16 bases lay in between. The CDR3 region is CSVEDPRGGLGYTF. The CDR3 bases are TGCAGCGTTGAAGATCCCCGGGGAGGGTTGGGCTACACCTTC.

This clone was observed a handful of times. The chain joins TRBV7-3 to TRBJ1-1; 7 positions agree with TRBD1. There are 14 residues in the CDR3. The V segment lost 6 bases and the J segment 7 bases; nucleotides outside the gene matches: 11. Looked up from germline, CDR1 is SGHTA and CDR2 is FQGTGA. CDR3 DNA sequence: TGTGCCAGCAGGCAACAGGGGATCGGAGATGAAGCTTTCTTT. This codes for CASRQQGIGDEAFF. The full variable domain, with the rest looked up from reference TRBV7-3 and TRBJ1-1, is GAGVSQTPSNKVTEKGKYVELRCDPISGHTALYWYRQSLGQGPEFLIYFQGTGAADDSGLPNDRFFAVRPEGSVSTLKIQRTERGDSAVYLCASRQQGIGDEAFFGQGTRLTVV.

There are a few counts of this clone. The chain employs TRBV25-1 and TRBJ1-1; no reliable D call. The germline V gene has CDR1 MGHDK and CDR2 SYGVNS. The germline V and J ends were trimmed by 3 bases and 11 bases, with 13 bases remaining between them. The CDR3 is 12 residues long. As DNA, the CDR3 is TGTGCCAGCAGTGATTTCGGGGTGGCGGCTTTCTTT. This gives the protein CASSDFGVAAFF.